Presented here are 21 T cell receptor beta chains from one specimen sequenced in a study of OX40 agonist ivuxolimab in advanced cancers. Repertoires were generated with immunoSEQ multiplex PCR, while TCRdb's copy carries only in-frame clones and drops some. The data hold approximately 90,000 clones, with about 90% observed a single time. This sample comprised CD4+ or CD8+ T cells sorted from blood, obtained in a trial of the OX40 agonist ivuxolimab. The receptors originated from an adult with an advanced solid tumor such as melanoma, head and neck, liver or kidney cancer.

This chain links TRBV6-5 with TRBJ1-3, with D possibly being TRBD1 (5 bases). The CDR3 loop spans 14 amino acids. Looked up from germline, CDR1 is MNHEY and CDR2 is SVGAGI. V was clipped by 6 bases and J by 0 bases, with 9 bases between them. CDR3 sequence reads: CASSTTVSGNTIYF. DNA of the CDR3: TGTGCCAGCAGCACGACAGTCTCTGGAAACACCATATATTTT.

The chain uses TRBV5-4 and TRBJ2-1; D not certain. The CDR3 is made up of 12 amino acids. The V end was cut by 6 bases, the J end by 7 bases, with 11 bases between. The germline gives CDR1 SGHNT, CDR2 YYREEE (reference sequence). The CDR3 coding sequence is TGTGCCAGCAACTTAGAAGCAAATGAGCAGTTCTTC. Translating gives CASNLEANEQFF. Complete variable domain (other parts from reference TRBV5-4 and TRBJ2-1): ETGVTQSPTHLIKTRGQQVTLRCSSQSGHNTVSWYQQALGQGPQFIFQYYREEENGRGNFPPRFSGLQFPNYSSELNVNALELDDSALYLCASNLEANEQFFGPGTRLTVL.

V is TRBV5-6 and J is TRBJ2-7; TRBD1 matches at 9 bases. V lost 1 base to trimming and J lost 2 bases; unmatched junction nucleotides: 4. The CDR3 covers 15 residues. The germline CDR1 and CDR2 sequences are SGHDT and YYEEEE. The CDR3 sequence is CASSLHRGLTYEQYV. The CDR3 DNA sequence: TGTGCCAGCAGCTTGCACAGGGGGCTCACCTACGAGCAGTACGTC.

The chain recombines TRBV5-1 with TRBJ2-1, with 11 bases matching TRBD2. Germline trimming cut 4 bases from V and 7 bases from J; bases unmatched to any gene: 10. The germline V gene has CDR1 SGHRS and CDR2 YFSETQ. This CDR3 contains 16 residues. The CDR3 DNA reads as TGCGCCAGCAGCCAGGGCCCTAGCGGGAGGCCGAATGAGCAGTTCTTC. Protein sequence: CASSQGPSGRPNEQFF. Using reference TRBV5-1 and TRBJ2-1 for the parts outside the CDR3, the full variable domain is KAGVTQTPRYLIKTRGQQVTLSCSPISGHRSVSWYQQTPGQGLQFLFEYFSETQRNKGNFPGRFSGRQFSNSRSEMNVSTLELGDSALYLCASSQGPSGRPNEQFFGPGTRLTVL.

This chain joins TRBV27 and TRBJ1-5, with a tentative D call TRBD1 (6 bases). The germline V gene encodes CDR1 MNHEY and CDR2 SMNVEV (reference sequence). V lost 0 bases and J lost 6, with 9 bases in between. The CDR3 extends over 14 amino acids. CDR3 residues: CASSLSPGVQPQHF. CDR3 bases: TGTGCCAGCAGTTTATCTCCAGGGGTTCAGCCCCAGCATTTT.

V gene TRBV5-8 combines with J gene TRBJ2-5, with a weak D call TRBD1 (5 bases). Germline V lookup: CDR1 SGHTS, CDR2 YDEGEE. The CDR3 contains 15 residues. V lost 5 bases, J lost 2 bases, and 16 bases lay in between. The CDR3 DNA reads as TGTGCCAGCAGTCTGGGCAGGGTAGGACAAGAGACCCAGTACTTC. Translating gives CASSLGRVGQETQYF.

The chain combines TRBV30 with TRBJ1-1, with D possibly being TRBD1 (5 bases). This CDR3 has 16 amino acids. Germline CDR1 is GTSNPN and CDR2 is SVGIG (reference sequence). V lost 0 bases to trimming and J lost 4 bases, with 18 bases between them. CDR3 nucleotides: TGTGCCTGGAGTGTACAGGCAGGTGGGCGCGGCACTGAAGCTTTCTTT. Protein: CAWSVQAGGRGTEAFF.

On this clone itself: At one boundary the junction diverges from the germline segment, which might be a read error. In DNA form, the CDR3 reads TGCAGCGTAGAAGATACGCAGTATTTT. Translating gives CSVEDTQYF. This chain uses TRBV29-1 with TRBJ2-3, with unresolved D. CDR1 and CDR2 (germline): SQVTM, ANQGSEA. The CDR3 runs 9 residues.

The chain combines TRBV6-5 with TRBJ1-3; TRBD1 is a possible D gene (5 bases). CDR1 MNHEY and CDR2 SVGAGI come from the germline V gene. The CDR3 loop spans 14 amino acids. Trimming removed 4 bases at V and 4 bases at J, with 11 bases between. The CDR3 sequence: CASSSGTTGNTIYF. The CDR3 DNA follows: TGTGCCAGCAGTTCCGGGACCACAGGAAACACCATATATTTT.

The chain couples TRBV18 to TRBJ1-1, with D perhaps matching TRBD1 (5 bases). CDR3 size: 12 residues. The V end lost 3 bases, the J end lost 11 bases, and 13 bases lay between the germline ends. Germline V gene data show CDR1 as KGHSH and CDR2 as LQKENI. The CDR3: CASSPRSQEAFF. Written as DNA, the CDR3 is TGTGCCAGCTCACCTAGGTCACAGGAGGCTTTCTTT.

The rearrangement uses TRBV30 and TRBJ2-1; unclear D gene. The CDR3 spans 16 residues. Trimming stripped 0 bases from V and 0 bases from J, with 12 bases between. CDR1 and CDR2 from the germline V gene are GTSNPN and SVGIG (reference sequence). The CDR3 loop is CAWSVLGLSSYNEQFF. The CDR3 nucleotides are TGTGCCTGGAGTGTACTTGGCCTCAGCTCCTACAATGAGCAGTTCTTC.

This sequence joins TRBV21-1 and TRBJ2-5; TRBD2, as called in the table, went unchecked against the DNA. TRBV21-1 is designated a pseudogene. The CDR3 is 15 residues long. As DNA, the CDR3 is TGTGCCAGCAGCGGTGGGAGAGAGCGGGGAGAGACCCAGTACTTC. This translates into CASSGGRERGETQYF.

V usage is TRBV6-4 and J usage is TRBJ2-2; D might be TRBD1 (6 bases). CDR1 MRHNA and CDR2 SNTAGT come from the germline V gene. The CDR3 length is 14 residues. V was pared by 6 bases and J by 4 bases, with 12 bases between. Here the CDR3 reads CASRDTGSTGELFF. In DNA form, the CDR3 reads TGTGCCAGCAGGGATACAGGGAGCACCGGGGAGCTGTTTTTT.

This clone has a single count. The chain recombines TRBV30 with TRBJ2-1; the D is unclear. This CDR3 has 11 residues. CDR1 and CDR2 from the germline V gene are GTSNPN and SVGIG (reference sequence). Between the trimmed V and J ends, which lost 2 bases and 8 bases, there was a span of 7 bases. CDR3 sequence reads: CAWSQGYEQFF. CDR3 DNA sequence: TGTGCCTGGAGTCAAGGGTATGAGCAGTTCTTC.

A word on this clone: Other DNA sequences in the same sample also yield this CDR3. The CDR3 region has the DNA TGCGCCAGCAGCCAAGCAGGGGGCAAAAACATTCAGTACTTC. Translating gives CASSQAGGKNIQYF. V is TRBV4-3 and J is TRBJ2-4, with 7 bases fitting TRBD1. The trim removed 1 base at V and 3 bases at J, leaving 0 bases unmatched. Germline values: CDR1 LGHNA, CDR2 YSLEER. The CDR3 spans 14 residues.

This clone turned up a few times. The chain combines TRBV2 with TRBJ2-1, with D hard to call. V was trimmed by 6 bases and J by 2 bases, leaving 8 bases between them. The germline V gene encodes CDR1 SNHLY and CDR2 FYNNEI. This CDR3 is 13 amino acids long. The CDR3: CASSLGTYNEQFF. CDR3 coding DNA: TGTGCCAGCAGCCTTGGAACCTACAATGAGCAGTTCTTC.

J is TRBJ2-3 and V is TRBV19; D is ambiguous. Trimming shortened V by 6 bases and J by 1 base, and 11 bases separated the two germline ends. This CDR3 is built from 14 residues. CDR1 and CDR2 from the germline V gene are LNHDA and SQIVND (reference sequence). CDR3 nucleotides: TGTGCCAGTAGGGATAGGGTGGGCACAGATACGCAGTATTTT. Its protein product is CASRDRVGTDTQYF.

The rearrangement links TRBV5-1 to TRBJ2-7; the D gene could be TRBD1 or TRBD2 (5 bases each). Trimming left V 2 bases short and J 7 bases short, with 19 bases between. Germline V gene lookup returns CDR1 SGHRS and CDR2 YFSETQ. This CDR3 is 15 amino acids long. This chain's CDR3 is CASSLNGDPLREQYF. CDR3 in DNA: TGCGCCAGCAGCTTAAACGGGGACCCACTTAGGGAGCAGTACTTC.

V usage is TRBV6-4 and J usage is TRBJ1-1; the match to TRBD1 covers 7 bases. Germline CDR1 MRHNA, CDR2 SNTAGT. The CDR3 spans 17 residues. The V segment lost 2 bases and the J segment 4 bases; nucleotides outside the gene matches: 13. The CDR3 region has the DNA TGTGCCAGCAGTGACACCGAACAGGGGCCGTACCTCACTGAAGCTTTCTTT. Protein sequence: CASSDTEQGPYLTEAFF.

The chain has TRBV2 and TRBJ1-2; D might be TRBD1 (6 bases). CDR3 size: 16 residues. V shed 4 bases and J shed 8 bases, with 23 bases lying between them. Germline CDR1 is SNHLY and CDR2 is FYNNEI. This CDR3 reads CASSGDGMQGLVGYTF. CDR3 sequence (DNA): TGTGCCAGCAGTGGGGACGGGATGCAGGGGCTGGTCGGCTACACCTTC. The whole variable domain, remainder taken from reference TRBV2 and TRBJ1-2, is EPEVTQTPSHQVTQMGQEVILRCVPISNHLYFYWYRQILGQKVEFLVSFYNNEISEKSEIFDDQFSVERPDGSNFTLKIRSTKLEDSAMYFCASSGDGMQGLVGYTFGSGTRLTVV.

This clone was seen a single time. This rearrangement joins TRBV19 to TRBJ1-2; 12 nucleotides align to TRBD1. Germline assignment: CDR1 LNHDA and CDR2 SQIVND (reference sequence). The CDR3 sequence is 17 residues long. Trimming removed 6 bases from V and 2 bases from J; junction bases left unmatched: 10. CDR3 residues: CASRSGTGGIGNYGYTF. In nucleotides, the CDR3 is TGTGCCAGTAGATCCGGGACAGGGGGCATCGGAAACTATGGCTACACCTTC.